These 27 T cell receptor beta chains were all obtained from the same sample, sequenced in a study of CD8+CD57+ T cells in acquired aplastic anemia. Genomic DNA served as template for TCR beta VDJ and CDR3 profiling. TCRdb recomputed calls from the reads with MiXCR, one row per CDR3 protein. Of 150,000 to 200,000 distinct CDR3 sequences listed, 60% to 70% are singletons. The material sequenced was sorted CD4+, CD8+, or CD8+CD57+ T cells (not recorded which) from PBMCs. These receptors all stem from a human donor in good health.

This clonotype was seen many times. CDR3 DNA sequence: TGTGCCAGCAGCATGGGGGCAGGCGCGTACACCTTC. It specifies CASSMGAGAYTF. The chain combines TRBV7-9 with TRBJ1-2; a weak D match, TRBD1 (6 bases). V was pared by 5 bases and J by 11 bases, with 15 bases between. The CDR3 has 12 amino acids. From germline, CDR1 is SEHNR and CDR2 FQNEAQ (reference sequence). Complete variable domain (other parts from reference TRBV7-9 and TRBJ1-2): DTGVSQNPRHKITKRGQNVTFRCDPISEHNRLYWYRQTLGQGPEFLTYFQNEAQLEKSRLLSDRFSAERPKGSFSTLEIQRTEQGDSAMYLCASSMGAGAYTFGSGTRLTVV.

The V gene is TRBV7-9, the J gene TRBJ1-5; D remains ambiguous. CDR1 and CDR2 from the germline V gene are SEHNR and FQNEAQ (reference sequence). V lost 5 bases, J lost 7 bases, and 15 bases lay in between. The CDR3 runs 14 residues. The CDR3 DNA is TGTGCCAGCAGCCTTCCCGGACTTGGGCAGCCCCAGCATTTT. Amino acid sequence: CASSLPGLGQPQHF.

This chain links TRBV25-1 with TRBJ1-6; no clear D gene. Germline V gene lookup returns CDR1 MGHDK and CDR2 SYGVNS. V dropped 2 bases and J dropped 5 bases, with 7 bases sitting between them. The CDR3 has 14 amino acids. CDR3 residues: CASSEVGDNSPLHF. The CDR3 DNA follows: TGTGCCAGCAGTGAAGTCGGCGATAATTCACCCCTCCACTTT. The variable domain in full, completed from reference TRBV25-1 and TRBJ1-6, reads EADIYQTPRYLVIGTGKKITLECSQTMGHDKMYWYQQDPGMELHLIHYSYGVNSTEKGDLSSESTVSRIRTEHFPLTLESARPSHTSQYLCASSEVGDNSPLHFGNGTRLTVT.

This sequence joins TRBV7-8 and TRBJ1-1; 8 positions agree with TRBD1. The V gene's germline CDR1 is SGHVS and CDR2 FQNEAQ. CDR3 length: 13 residues. Trimming took 5 bases from V and 4 from J; bases not matched to a gene: 3. CDR3 sequence reads: CASSRQGFTEAFF. DNA of the CDR3: TGTGCCAGCAGCCGACAGGGGTTCACTGAAGCTTTCTTT.

CDR3 nucleotides: TGTGCCACCAGCATTCGAAGGAACACTGAAGCTTTCTTT. Translated: CATSIRRNTEAFF. The J gene is TRBJ1-1, the V gene TRBV15, with D unclear. This CDR3 is built from 13 residues. Germline V gene lookup returns CDR1 LNHNV and CDR2 YYDKDF (reference sequence). Between the trimmed V and J ends, which lost 4 bases and 1 base, there was a span of 7 bases.

The J gene is TRBJ1-6, the V gene TRBV2; the D is unclear. CDR1 is SNHLY and CDR2 is FYNNEI in the germline V gene. The V and J ends lost 4 bases and 9 bases respectively, with 13 bases between them. There are 14 residues in the CDR3. This chain's CDR3 is CASSVAGVGSPLHF. CDR3 nucleotides: TGTGCCAGCAGTGTGGCCGGGGTAGGTTCACCCCTCCACTTT.

This clonotype was found a few times. The rearrangement uses TRBV20-1 and TRBJ2-3, with D tentatively TRBD2 (5 bases). Trimming pared 7 bases from V and 8 bases from J, leaving 13 bases between. Germline CDR1 DFQATT, CDR2 SNEGSKA (reference sequence). This CDR3 contains 11 residues. The CDR3 protein is CSVPPGSTQYF. The CDR3 region has the DNA TGCAGTGTCCCCCCGGGGAGTACGCAGTATTTT.

The chain combines TRBV20-1 with TRBJ2-1; the D gene is possibly TRBD2 (5 bases). Germline V CDR1 and CDR2: DFQATT, SNEGSKA (reference sequence). V was pared by 4 bases and J by 0 bases, with 19 bases between. This CDR3 region has 17 residues. The chain's CDR3 is CSATPVSRGGSYNEQFF. In DNA form, the CDR3 reads TGCAGTGCTACCCCGGTGTCTCGAGGAGGCTCCTACAATGAGCAGTTCTTC.

The gene calls are TRBV20-1 and TRBJ1-5, with 9 positions matching TRBD1. J lost 7 bases, V lost 1 base, and 5 bases had no gene match. CDR1 DFQATT and CDR2 SNEGSKA come from the germline V gene (reference sequence). The CDR3 has 14 residues. The CDR3 DNA reads as TGCAGTGCTAGAGGGGACAGGGAGGGGCAGCCCCAGCATTTT. Protein: CSARGDREGQPQHF.

As regards this clonotype: Mismatch with germline at one junction end may stem from a read error. This rearrangement joins TRBV7-7 to TRBJ2-1; 9 nucleotides match TRBD2. Germline assignment: CDR1 SSHAT and CDR2 FNYEAQ (reference sequence). The CDR3 runs to 16 residues. The CDR3 sequence: CASSLRLAVQYNEQFF. The CDR3 DNA reads TGTGCTAGCAGCCTCCGACTAGCGGTACAGTACAATGAGCAGTTCTTC.

Ten or more counts support this clonotype. CDR3 nucleotide sequence: TGTGCCACCAGTGATCCAGGCAACTACGAGCAGTACTTC. This encodes CATSDPGNYEQYF. The chain has TRBV24-1 and TRBJ2-7, with unresolved D. The V end lost 3 bases, the J end lost 3 bases, and 8 bases lay between the germline ends. Germline V CDR1 and CDR2: KGHDR, SFDVKD. The CDR3 is 13 residues long.

J is TRBJ1-5 and V is TRBV2; D gene uncertain. Germline V gene sequence: CDR1 SNHLY, CDR2 FYNNEI. V lost 3 bases to trimming and J lost 0 bases, with 6 bases between them. The CDR3 covers 14 residues. As DNA, the CDR3 is TGTGCCAGCAGTGACGGAGTTAGCAATCAGCCCCAGCATTTT. This codes for CASSDGVSNQPQHF.

This clonotype was detected only once. This chain uses TRBV4-1 with TRBJ1-5, with 8 positions matching TRBD1. With 0 bases clipped from V and 6 bases from J, the junction kept 7 bases outside the gene matches. CDR3 length: 16 residues. Germline V gene lookup returns CDR1 MGHRA and CDR2 YSYEKL. DNA of the CDR3: TGCGCCAGCAGCCAAGATCCCCGACAGGGGACTCAGCCCCAGCATTTT. Amino acid sequence: CASSQDPRQGTQPQHF.

The chain couples TRBV7-8 to TRBJ2-7, with D perhaps matching TRBD2 (7 bases). Germline V CDR1 and CDR2: SGHVS, FQNEAQ. Between the trimmed V and J ends, which lost 4 bases and 8 bases, there was a span of 21 bases. This CDR3 region has 15 residues. The DNA for the CDR3 is TGTGCCAGCAGCTCCGCTTCGGGATTGCGGGGGCAGCAGTACTTC. This sequence encodes CASSSASGLRGQQYF.

The genes are TRBV14 and TRBJ2-7, with 8 bases fitting TRBD1. Germline loops: CDR1 SGHDN, CDR2 FVKESK. The CDR3 loop spans 16 amino acids. The junction had 14 bases not matched to a gene; V was cut back by 3 bases and J by 7 bases. The CDR3 DNA sequence: TGTGCCAGCAGCCAGAGTATAGGACAGGGCCCGCGGGAGCAGTACTTC. It is translated as CASSQSIGQGPREQYF.

The V call is TRBV2, the J call TRBJ2-1, with a possible D match to TRBD2 (6 bases). The V gene lost 3 bases and the J gene lost 6 bases, with 15 bases spanning the gap. This CDR3 contains 15 residues. Looked up from germline, CDR1 is SNHLY and CDR2 is FYNNEI. The CDR3 nucleotides read TGTGCCAGCAGTGACGACGGTGGAGCGGGCAATGAGCAGTTCTTC. This encodes CASSDDGGAGNEQFF.

The chain combines TRBV15 with TRBJ1-6; 8 bases are a match to TRBD1. The V gene end was trimmed by 3 bases and the J gene end by 7 bases; junction bases not matched to a gene: 2. The length of the CDR3 is 14 residues. Germline loops: CDR1 LNHNV, CDR2 YYDKDF (reference sequence). CDR3 sequence reads: CATSRGQANSPLHF. The CDR3 DNA reads TGTGCCACCAGCAGGGGACAGGCGAATTCACCCCTCCACTTT.

V is TRBV20-1 and J is TRBJ1-3; 7 nucleotides match TRBD1. V dropped 4 bases and J dropped 4; count of bases not matched to a gene: 4. The germline gives CDR1 DFQATT, CDR2 SNEGSKA (reference sequence). The CDR3 runs to 13 residues. The CDR3 nucleotides read TGCAGTGCTAATAGACAGGGCGGAAACACCATATATTTT. Amino acids: CSANRQGGNTIYF.

As DNA, the CDR3 is TGTGCCAGCAGTGAGCGGGGGACAGGGGAAGATTCACCCCTCCACTTT. Translated, it gives CASSERGTGEDSPLHF. The chain recombines TRBV25-1 with TRBJ1-6; 10 positions match TRBD1. The CDR3 has 16 residues. Germline V gene lookup returns CDR1 MGHDK and CDR2 SYGVNS. The V gene end was trimmed by 3 bases and the J gene end by 8 bases; junction bases not matched to a gene: 7.

This clonotype appeared a single time. The chain joins TRBV7-9 to TRBJ2-5; D unresolved. The germline gives CDR1 SEHNR, CDR2 FQNEAQ (reference sequence). CDR3 length: 16 amino acids. Trimming removed 5 bases from V and 5 bases from J, with 21 bases in between. Here the CDR3 DNA reads TGTGCCAGCAGCCCGCCCCTACTAAAGATCGGGGAGACCCAGTACTTC. Translation gives CASSPPLLKIGETQYF. Looking up the rest from reference TRBV7-9 and TRBJ2-5 gives the full variable domain: DTGVSQNPRHKITKRGQNVTFRCDPISEHNRLYWYRQTLGQGPEFLTYFQNEAQLEKSRLLSDRFSAERPKGSFSTLEIQRTEQGDSAMYLCASSPPLLKIGETQYFGPGTRLLVL.

CDR3 nucleotide sequence: TGTGCCAGCAGCGTAATGGGGGGGGGGGAGTCCCAGTACTTC. This gives the protein CASSVMGGGESQYF. The chain joins TRBV7-2 to TRBJ2-5, with 7 bases that match TRBD2. This CDR3 contains 14 residues. CDR1 is SGHTA, CDR2 FQGNSA, per germline. Losses at the gene ends were 5 bases for V and 9 bases for J; bases not matched to a gene: 12.

This chain links TRBV7-3 with TRBJ2-6; no definite D call. Germline-derived CDR1 and CDR2 are SGHTA and FQGTGA. Trimming stripped 3 bases from V and 0 bases from J, with 15 bases between. This CDR3 comprises 18 residues. The DNA for the CDR3 is TGTGCCAGCAGCTTCCGTAGTCCGAGGAACTCTGGGGCCAACGTCCTGACTTTC. This sequence encodes CASSFRSPRNSGANVLTF. The whole variable domain, remainder taken from reference TRBV7-3 and TRBJ2-6, is GAGVSQTPSNKVTEKGKYVELRCDPISGHTALYWYRQSLGQGPEFLIYFQGTGAADDSGLPNDRFFAVRPEGSVSTLKIQRTERGDSAVYLCASSFRSPRNSGANVLTFGAGSRLTVL.

The J gene is TRBJ2-5, the V gene TRBV7-9, with 12 bases aligning to TRBD2. CDR3 length: 16 residues. With 5 bases clipped from V and 3 bases from J, the junction kept 7 bases outside the gene matches. CDR1 is SEHNR, CDR2 FQNEAQ, per germline (reference sequence). CDR3 residues: CASSDRLAGVEETQYF. DNA for the CDR3: TGTGCCAGCAGCGACCGACTAGCGGGAGTAGAAGAGACCCAGTACTTC.

This clonotype was seen ten or more times. The chain has TRBV5-6 and TRBJ1-1, with D tentatively TRBD1 (5 bases). Germline lookup yields CDR1 SGHDT and CDR2 YYEEEE. The CDR3 is 12 residues long. Trimming took 4 bases from V and 7 from J, leaving 11 bases between them. DNA for the CDR3: TGTGCCAGCAGCAACTTGGGGGGTGAAGCTTTCTTT. The encoded protein is CASSNLGGEAFF.

The rearrangement uses TRBV7-3 and TRBJ2-3; 8 positions match TRBD2. V lost 5 bases to trimming and J lost 5 bases; unmatched junction nucleotides: 12. This CDR3 region has 16 residues. Germline V lookup: CDR1 SGHTA, CDR2 FQGTGA. The CDR3: CASSLLGGRWEDTQYF. For the CDR3, the DNA is TGTGCCAGCAGCCTACTGGGCGGGAGGTGGGAAGATACGCAGTATTTT.

As to this clonotype: One end of the junction varies from germline; a read error may be responsible. This rearrangement joins TRBV24-1 to TRBJ2-2, with TRBD1 matching 11 bases. Germline CDR1 and CDR2: KGHDR and SFDVKD. The CDR3 covers 17 residues. In DNA, the CDR3 is TGTGCCACCAGGGATTCCTGGGACAGGGGGGCGACCGGGGAGCCGTTTTTT. Its protein product is CATRDSWDRGATGEPFF.

The gene calls are TRBV9 and TRBJ1-6, with a weak D call TRBD1 (6 bases). The ends were cut back, 0 bases at V and 0 bases at J, with 7 bases in the middle. The CDR3 contains 16 residues. Germline CDR1 is SGDLS and CDR2 is YYNGEE. This CDR3 is CASSVGGLSYNSPLHF. The CDR3 DNA follows: TGTGCCAGCAGCGTAGGGGGGCTCTCCTATAATTCACCCCTCCACTTT.